This T cell receptor beta chain was retrieved from a study of blood T cell repertoires in COVID-19. On the study more broadly: Specimens from acute and convalescent COVID-19 originated in the United States, Italy and Spain. Nucleic acid was either cDNA or gDNA, and it came from T cells, B-cell-depleted T cells, or PBMCs.

CDR1 is KGHDR, CDR2 SFDVKD, per germline. The length of the CDR3 is 15 residues. Germline trimming cut 5 bases from V and 4 bases from J; bases unmatched to any gene: 7. Per the original data handling: The assay estimated nucleated cells by amplifying reference gene primers. TCRdb keeps only in-frame clones here, not all; method: immunoSEQ multiplex PCR. V and J calls and clone size are given by that table; D and trimming were obtained from the DNA. The repertoire has about 50,000 clones, 90% of them found once; the top ten carry roughly 4%. This receptor was identified in a human donor in a cohort sampled during active COVID-19. Sequenced material: peripheral blood. The gene calls are TRBV24-1 and TRBJ1-2; 9 nucleotides agree with TRBD1. CDR3 nucleotides: TGTGCCACCAGTGCCACGGGACAGGGAGGCTATGGCTACACCTTC. Its protein product is CATSATGQGGYGYTF.